A single sample gave rise to the 20 T cell receptor beta chains below, sequenced in a study of memory CD4+ T cells and cytomegalovirus serostatus. Single viable CD3+CD4+CD8-CD45RO+ cells were sorted as the memory CD4+ T cells. Method: immunoSEQ multiplex PCR; TCRdb's copy keeps in-frame clones and lacks some. The sample records 30,000 to 50,000 clones, nearly 80% being singletons. The specimen sequenced was memory CD4+ T cells from blood. Receptors originate from an adult in good health and CMV-seronegative.

V and J are TRBV11-2 and TRBJ1-2; D might be TRBD1 (5 bases). V was pared by 5 bases and J by 0 bases, with 13 bases between. The germline V gene has CDR1 SGHAT and CDR2 FQNNGV. The CDR3 is 15 residues long. The CDR3 is CASSDPIRANYGYTF. CDR3 nucleotides: TGTGCCAGCAGCGACCCTATCAGGGCTAACTATGGCTACACCTTC.

The CDR3 bases are TGTGCCAGTAGTCAGGACAGATCGGGCAATCAGCCCCAGCATTTT. Translated: CASSQDRSGNQPQHF. V usage is TRBV19 and J usage is TRBJ1-5, with D tentatively TRBD1 (6 bases). The germline CDR1 and CDR2 sequences are LNHDA and SQIVND (reference sequence). Trimming pared 5 bases from V and 2 bases from J, leaving 13 bases between. The CDR3 sequence is 15 residues long.

Here the CDR3 DNA reads TGTGCCAGCAGGACTAGCGGGGGGCACAACGAGCAGTACTTC. It specifies CASRTSGGHNEQYF. The V call is TRBV27, the J call TRBJ2-7; TRBD2 matches at 13 bases. Trimming at V came to 6 bases and at J to 5 bases, leaving 4 bases not matched to a gene. This CDR3 region has 14 residues. In germline, CDR1 is MNHEY, CDR2 SMNVEV (reference sequence).

V and J are TRBV7-2 and TRBJ2-2; 13 positions match TRBD2. CDR1 and CDR2 from the germline V gene are SGHTA and FQGNSA. The CDR3 spans 15 residues. Trimming cost V 5 bases and J 6 bases; bases outside gene matches: 3. The CDR3 sequence: CASSLTSGGAGELFF. The CDR3 nucleotides are TGTGCCAGCAGCCTCACTAGCGGGGGGGCCGGGGAGCTGTTTTTT.

This chain joins TRBV9 and TRBJ1-1, with 9 bases fitting TRBD1. Germline CDR1 reads SGDLS; CDR2 reads YYNGEE. The CDR3 is 16 amino acids. J gave up 2 bases and V 3 bases, and 8 bases lay outside the gene matches. This CDR3 reads CASSARSGQGNTEAFF. Here the CDR3 DNA reads TGTGCCAGCAGCGCGAGATCGGGACAGGGTAACACTGAAGCTTTCTTT.

The V call is TRBV6-6, the J call TRBJ1-5; D not certain. CDR1 is MNHNY, CDR2 SVGAGI, per germline (reference sequence). Trimming stripped 8 bases from V and 0 bases from J, with 11 bases between. The CDR3 has 14 residues. The CDR3 DNA reads as TGTGCCAGCCGATGGGTCGATAGCAATCAGCCCCAGCATTTT. This gives the protein CASRWVDSNQPQHF.

The chain has TRBV19 and TRBJ2-3; 16 positions match TRBD2. The CDR3 spans 18 residues. Germline assignment: CDR1 LNHDA and CDR2 SQIVND (reference sequence). Germline trimming cut 5 bases from V and 2 bases from J; bases unmatched to any gene: 7. As DNA, the CDR3 is TGTGCCAGTAGTCCCGGGACTAGCGGGGGGGTGTACACAGATACGCAGTATTTT. Its protein is CASSPGTSGGVYTDTQYF.

J is TRBJ1-5 and V is TRBV28; TRBD1 aligns across 7 bases. The germline V gene encodes CDR1 MDHEN and CDR2 SYDVKM. V dropped 8 bases and J dropped 5; count of bases not matched to a gene: 9. This CDR3 has 14 residues. The CDR3 reads CASCPTGAHQPQHF. The CDR3 nucleotides are TGTGCCAGCTGCCCCACAGGGGCCCATCAGCCCCAGCATTTT.

The chain is built from TRBV5-6 and TRBJ2-5, with 8 bases lining up with TRBD1. The CDR3 length is 14 residues. V was clipped by 4 bases and J by 5 bases; unmatched bases: 7. Germline values: CDR1 SGHDT, CDR2 YYEEEE. CDR3 coding DNA: TGTGCCAGCAGCAATCGACAGGGGCGGGAGACCCAGTACTTC. Translation gives CASSNRQGRETQYF.

This chain uses TRBV5-1 with TRBJ2-7; D remains ambiguous. The CDR3 is made up of 14 amino acids. Trimming removed 0 bases from V and 6 bases from J, with 13 bases in between. Germline V gene sequence: CDR1 SGHRS, CDR2 YFSETQ. CDR3 sequence (DNA): TGCGCCAGCAGCTTGGAAGGGTCCCTGTTCGAGCAGTACTTC. Amino acid sequence: CASSLEGSLFEQYF.

The chain recombines TRBV2 with TRBJ2-5; 10 bases fit TRBD2. The CDR3 is made up of 16 amino acids. CDR1 SNHLY and CDR2 FYNNEI come from the germline V gene. V trimming: 11 bases; J trimming: 3 bases; junction bases outside the gene matches: 15. CDR3 coding DNA: TGTGCCCACGGTCCCGAGCGGGGGGGCTTAGAAGAGACCCAGTACTTC. This encodes CAHGPERGGLEETQYF.

This rearrangement joins TRBV2 to TRBJ2-5; 12 nucleotides align to TRBD2. The V and J ends lost 6 bases and 4 bases, in that order; junction bases with no gene match: 6. The CDR3 extends over 15 amino acids. In germline, CDR1 is SNHLY, CDR2 FYNNEI. The CDR3 region has the DNA TGTGCCAGCAGCGTTACTAGCGGGGGGATAGAGACCCAGTACTTC. Encoded protein: CASSVTSGGIETQYF.

The chain is built from TRBV29-1 and TRBJ1-1, with TRBD1 matching 7 bases. CDR1 and CDR2 (germline): SQVTM, ANQGSEA. The trim removed 6 bases at V and 5 bases at J, leaving 6 bases unmatched. This CDR3 has 12 amino acids. Written as DNA, the CDR3 is TGCAGCGTGGACAGGTCGGGAACTGAAGCTTTCTTT. This sequence encodes CSVDRSGTEAFF.

This chain joins TRBV4-2 and TRBJ2-5; D is unclear. The CDR3 loop spans 14 amino acids. V was clipped by 0 bases and J by 3 bases, with 8 bases between them. CDR1 and CDR2 (germline): LGHNA, YNFKEQ. DNA for the CDR3: TGTGCCAGCAGCCAAGATTCTGGGAAAGAGACCCAGTACTTC. This sequence encodes CASSQDSGKETQYF.

The rearrangement joins TRBV5-1 to TRBJ2-1; D unresolved. The germline V gene has CDR1 SGHRS and CDR2 YFSETQ. The ends were cut back, 4 bases at V and 8 bases at J, with 19 bases in the middle. CDR3 length: 15 amino acids. The CDR3 reads CASSLGAVPDDEQFF. CDR3 nucleotide sequence: TGCGCCAGCAGCCTAGGTGCTGTACCGGACGATGAGCAGTTCTTC. Filled out from reference TRBV5-1 and TRBJ2-1, the complete variable domain reads KAGVTQTPRYLIKTRGQQVTLSCSPISGHRSVSWYQQTPGQGLQFLFEYFSETQRNKGNFPGRFSGRQFSNSRSEMNVSTLELGDSALYLCASSLGAVPDDEQFFGPGTRLTVL.

The V gene is TRBV6-6, the J gene TRBJ2-7; 7 nucleotides match TRBD1. The V gene's germline CDR1 is MNHNY and CDR2 SVGAGI (reference sequence). This CDR3 region has 16 residues. Unmatched junction bases numbered 13, after V lost 4 bases and J lost 4 bases. The DNA for the CDR3 is TGTGCCAGCAGTTCCACCGGGACAGCACCCCTTTACGAGCAGTACTTC. It yields the protein CASSSTGTAPLYEQYF.

This sequence joins TRBV18 and TRBJ2-7, with 7 bases aligning to TRBD1. The V gene's germline CDR1 is KGHSH and CDR2 LQKENI. V was clipped by 6 bases and J by 4 bases; unmatched bases: 12. The CDR3 contains 15 residues. The CDR3 coding sequence is TGTGCCAGCTCCGCGGGCCAGGGGGAGTTATACGAGCAGTACTTC. Protein product: CASSAGQGELYEQYF. Together with reference TRBV18 and TRBJ2-7, the CDR3 gives the full variable domain: NAGVMQNPRHLVRRRGQEARLRCSPMKGHSHVYWYRQLPEEGLKFMVYLQKENIIDESGMPKERFSAEFPKEGPSILRIQQVVRGDSAAYFCASSAGQGELYEQYFGPGTRLTVT.

This clone was seen a handful of times. J is TRBJ1-6 and V is TRBV7-2; no clear D gene. V lost 4 bases, J lost 10 bases, and 17 bases lay in between. Germline values: CDR1 SGHTA, CDR2 FQGNSA. The CDR3 totals 15 residues. The CDR3 sequence is CASSSRTASGSPLHF. DNA for the CDR3: TGTGCCAGCAGCTCCCGGACGGCCAGTGGGTCACCCCTCCACTTT.

This sequence joins TRBV5-1 and TRBJ2-2, with unresolved D. Trimming removed 6 bases from V and 9 bases from J, with 15 bases in between. In germline, CDR1 is SGHRS, CDR2 YFSETQ. The CDR3 consists of 13 residues. In DNA, the CDR3 is TGCGCCAGCAACACGGACCGGTCGAGGGAGCTGTTTTTT. As protein: CASNTDRSRELFF.

This chain connects TRBV11-3 to TRBJ2-2; D tentatively fits TRBD1 or TRBD2 (5 bases each). Looked up from germline, CDR1 is SGHNT and CDR2 is YENEEA. The length of the CDR3 is 16 residues. Trimming left V 3 bases short and J 6 bases short, with 17 bases between. CDR3 in amino acids: CASSFRDGAGAGELFF. CDR3 DNA: TGTGCCAGCAGCTTCCGGGACGGGGCGGGCGCCGGGGAGCTGTTTTTT.